The entry that follows covers one TCR beta chain sequence. Its antigen is as yet unknown. The V and J ends lost 6 bases and 5 bases, in that order; junction bases with no gene match: 6. Germline CDR1 and CDR2: SNHLY and FYNNEI. This CDR3 contains 13 residues. The data stem from a study of shared clonotypes between healthy human individuals. Using immunoSEQ multiplex PCR, the repertoire was profiled, and TCRdb retains in-frame clones only, with some absent. In the table there are some 1.1 million clones, around 77% of which are singletons. Study-wide results and caveats: Unshared clonotypes carried lower generation probabilities than those common to all four donors. Donor scarcity curtailed the genetic and exposure-history diversity represented herein.

The sequenced sample was memory CD4+ T cells from PBMCs. Subset denoted: CD45RA-negative fraction. This chain uses TRBV2 with TRBJ1-2; TRBD1 matches at 7 bases. The receptor was isolated from a man aged 18 to 29 in good health. Some clones in this sample may be carry-over from other donors' samples. The CDR3 is CASRGTTGYGYTF. CDR3 bases: TGTGCCAGCAGAGGCACGACAGGGTATGGCTACACCTTC.